The 21 T cell receptor beta chains in this list originate from one sample, sequenced in a study of T cells after yellow fever vaccination. TCRdb analysed the 5' RACE reads with MiXCR anew, one entry per CDR3 protein. The sample includes about 160,000 distinct CDR3 sequences, approximately 6.8% of them seen just once. The material was CD4+ T cells sorted from PBMCs, obtained 5 days after the first yellow fever vaccination. The receptors stem from a man in his late teens or twenties who received the YFV17D yellow fever vaccine.

This clonotype appeared many times. V and J are TRBV7-9 and TRBJ2-7; D is possibly TRBD1 or TRBD2 (5 bases each). Germline loops: CDR1 SEHNR, CDR2 FQNEAQ (reference sequence). Trimming shortened V by 2 bases and J by 2 bases, and 13 bases separated the two germline ends. The CDR3 totals 15 residues. The CDR3 here is CASSLSQGEAYEQYF. DNA of the CDR3: TGTGCCAGCAGCTTAAGTCAGGGAGAGGCCTACGAGCAGTACTTC. Filled out from reference TRBV7-9 and TRBJ2-7, the complete variable domain reads DTGVSQNPRHKITKRGQNVTFRCDPISEHNRLYWYRQTLGQGPEFLTYFQNEAQLEKSRLLSDRFSAERPKGSFSTLEIQRTEQGDSAMYLCASSLSQGEAYEQYFGPGTRLTVT.

This clonotype is labeled medium-sized. CDR3 nucleotide sequence: TGTGCCAGCAGCTGGACGGGAAACACTGAAGCTTTCTTT. Residues: CASSWTGNTEAFF. The chain has TRBV3-1 and TRBJ1-1, with D hard to call. The CDR3 spans 13 residues. CDR1 LGHDT and CDR2 YNNKEL come from the germline V gene (reference sequence). V gave up 5 bases and J gave up 2 bases, with 9 bases separating them.

This clonotype was detected only a few times. This sequence joins TRBV5-1 and TRBJ1-4; D unclear. The CDR3 has 15 amino acids. Germline CDR1 is SGHRS and CDR2 is YFSETQ. V was trimmed by 4 bases and J by 0 bases, leaving 10 bases between them. The DNA for the CDR3 is TGCGCCAGCAGCCCGAACCTTGCAACTAATGAAAAACTGTTTTTT. Its protein is CASSPNLATNEKLFF.

A word on this clonotype: One base away lies a much larger clone, so this may be a sequencing read error. The V call is TRBV18, the J call TRBJ2-2; the D call may be TRBD1 or TRBD2 (6 bases each). This CDR3 has 14 residues. Germline V gene lookup returns CDR1 KGHSH and CDR2 LQKENI. V shed 6 bases and J shed 6 bases, with 14 bases lying between them. CDR3 DNA sequence: TGTGCCAGCTCCAAGGGGGGAAGCTCCGGGGAGCTGTTTTTT. Translation gives CASSKGGSSGELFF. The full variable domain, rest sourced from reference TRBV18 and TRBJ2-2, is NAGVMQNPRHLVRRRGQEARLRCSPMKGHSHVYWYRQLPEEGLKFMVYLQKENIIDESGMPKERFSAEFPKEGPSILRIQQVVRGDSAAYFCASSKGGSSGELFFGEGSRLTVL.

The V call is TRBV2, the J call TRBJ2-7; D possibly corresponds to TRBD1 (5 bases). The CDR3 has 12 residues. Germline CDR1 is SNHLY and CDR2 is FYNNEI. Trimming cost V 7 bases and J 7 bases, with 14 bases left between them. The CDR3 nucleotides read TGTGCCAGCAATCCGGACCGACAGGAGCAGTACGTC. This codes for CASNPDRQEQYV.

This chain links TRBV6-1 with TRBJ2-5; D uncertain. Germline CDR1 reads MNHNS; CDR2 reads SASEGT. Trimming took 7 bases from V and 1 from J, leaving 16 bases between them. The CDR3 contains 15 residues. The DNA of the CDR3 is TGTGCCAGCAAAACGCAGGCTACTATCCAAGAGACCCAGTACTTC. Protein sequence: CASKTQATIQETQYF.

Ten or more counts support this clonotype. The chain carries TRBV7-2 and TRBJ2-1, with 8 bases lining up with TRBD1. Per the germline V gene, CDR1 is SGHTA and CDR2 is FQGNSA. With 4 bases clipped from V and 5 bases from J, the junction kept 10 bases outside the gene matches. This CDR3 spans 16 amino acids. In DNA, the CDR3 is TGTGCCAGCAGCTCACCAGGACAGGGTATGGACAATGAGCAGTTCTTC. It encodes CASSSPGQGMDNEQFF.

This clonotype was counted only a few times. The chain carries TRBV7-2 and TRBJ2-5; 12 bases map to TRBD2. V shed 5 bases and J 3 bases; nucleotides not matched to a gene: 7. Germline lookup yields CDR1 SGHTA and CDR2 FQGNSA. This CDR3 spans 16 amino acids. The CDR3 here is CASSIQRLAGEETQYF. In DNA, the CDR3 is TGTGCCAGCAGCATACAGCGACTAGCGGGGGAAGAGACCCAGTACTTC.

This clonotype was recorded at least ten times. This sequence joins TRBV13 and TRBJ2-1; D is unresolved. V was cut by 4 bases and J by 6 bases, with 7 bases left in between. The CDR3 extends over 12 amino acids. Germline V gene lookup returns CDR1 PRHDT and CDR2 FYEKMQ (reference sequence). CDR3 nucleotides: TGTGCCAGCAGCTCCATGGTCAATGAGCAGTTCTTC. It translates to CASSSMVNEQFF.

The rearrangement joins TRBV6-2 or TRBV6-3 to TRBJ1-5; tentatively, D is TRBD1 (5 bases). This CDR3 is built from 17 residues. In germline, CDR1 is MNHEY, CDR2 SVGEGT. The V gene lost 0 bases and the J gene lost 6 bases, with 18 bases spanning the gap. The CDR3: CASSYSMGVGWSQPQHF. The CDR3 DNA is TGTGCCAGCAGTTACTCGATGGGGGTAGGTTGGAGTCAGCCCCAGCATTTT.

The chain is built from TRBV4-3 and TRBJ2-1, with D unclear. CDR3 length equals 14 residues. The germline V gene encodes CDR1 LGHNA and CDR2 YSLEER. Trimming removed 3 bases from V and 7 bases from J, with 13 bases in between. As DNA, the CDR3 is TGCGCCAGCAGCCAGGGTAGTAGGTGGAATGAGCAGTTCTTC. Its protein product is CASSQGSRWNEQFF.

The chain uses TRBV24-1 and TRBJ1-6; 8 bases are a match to TRBD1. CDR1 is KGHDR and CDR2 is SFDVKD in the germline V gene. The CDR3 loop spans 14 amino acids. Trimming removed 3 bases from V and 9 bases from J; junction bases left unmatched: 3. CDR3 coding DNA: TGTGCCACCAGTGATACTGGGACAGGTTCACCCCTCCACTTT. Translated, it gives CATSDTGTGSPLHF.

This clonotype was detected many times. V is TRBV4-1 and J is TRBJ2-2; D is undetermined. The germline V gene encodes CDR1 MGHRA and CDR2 YSYEKL. The V end was cut by 7 bases, the J end by 4 bases, with 4 bases between. The CDR3 is 11 residues long. CDR3 sequence (DNA): TGCGCCAGCAAGGGCACCGGGGAGCTGTTTTTT. Residues: CASKGTGELFF.

This clonotype was observed at least ten times. The V gene is TRBV5-1, the J gene TRBJ2-5, with D tentatively TRBD1 or TRBD2 (5 bases each). The CDR3 has 15 residues. CDR1 and CDR2 from the germline V gene are SGHRS and YFSETQ. The V end lost 0 bases, the J end lost 5 bases, and 14 bases lay between the germline ends. The CDR3 DNA is TGCGCCAGCAGCTTGGCCGGGGCCGGGGAGGAGACCCAGTACTTC. It specifies CASSLAGAGEETQYF.

Ten or more counts support this clonotype. Written as DNA, the CDR3 is TGTGCCAGCAGCCAAGATGCGGCGGGAACGCAGTATTTT. It translates to CASSQDAAGTQYF. The chain combines TRBV4-2 with TRBJ2-3, with TRBD2 as a possible D gene (6 bases). The CDR3 has 13 residues. V was cut by 0 bases and J by 9 bases, with 10 bases left in between. Per germline, CDR1 LGHNA and CDR2 YNFKEQ.

This clonotype has ten or more counts. The chain couples TRBV28 to TRBJ2-5; TRBD1 agrees at 8 bases. Germline CDR1 reads MDHEN; CDR2 reads SYDVKM. The CDR3 length is 16 residues. The junction had 18 bases not matched to a gene; V was cut back by 6 bases and J by 9 bases. CDR3 nucleotide sequence: TGTGCCAGCAGCCTCCCGGGACAGGTGCTTGGCGGGGCCCAGTACTTC. Translated, it gives CASSLPGQVLGGAQYF.

This clonotype was counted a few times. The rearrangement uses TRBV7-9 and TRBJ1-1; D is perhaps TRBD1 (5 bases). The CDR3 extends over 15 amino acids. V lost 0 bases and J lost 1, with 9 bases in between. Germline CDR1 SEHNR, CDR2 FQNEAQ (reference sequence). The CDR3 reads CASSLAAGKNTEAFF. In DNA form, the CDR3 reads TGTGCCAGCAGCTTAGCGGCAGGGAAGAACACTGAAGCTTTCTTT.

This clonotype has a count of ten or more. The V call is TRBV7-9, the J call TRBJ2-7, with D unclear. Deletions cut 2 bases from V and 3 bases from J, with 5 bases between. The CDR3 extends over 12 amino acids. Germline loops: CDR1 SEHNR, CDR2 FQNEAQ (reference sequence). This chain's CDR3 is CASSLWDYEQYF. CDR3 DNA sequence: TGTGCCAGCAGCTTATGGGACTACGAGCAGTACTTC.

The V gene is TRBV20-1, the J gene TRBJ1-2; TRBD1 is a possible D gene (5 bases). The germline V gene encodes CDR1 DFQATT and CDR2 SNEGSKA (reference sequence). Between the trimmed V and J ends, which lost 4 bases and 5 bases, there was a span of 11 bases. This CDR3 comprises 12 residues. The CDR3: CSATTGGYGYTF. CDR3 bases: TGCAGTGCTACTACGGGGGGTTATGGCTACACCTTC.

In its sample, this clonotype was seen many times. This sequence joins TRBV2 and TRBJ1-4; 12 positions match TRBD1. The CDR3 is made up of 12 amino acids. J gave up 6 bases and V 11 bases, and 1 base lay outside the gene matches. The germline V gene has CDR1 SNHLY and CDR2 FYNNEI. CDR3 region: CAGTGGDEKLFF. The CDR3 DNA reads TGTGCCGGGACAGGGGGCGATGAAAAACTGTTTTTT.

This clonotype came up many times. The CDR3 bases are TGCGCCAGCAGCCAGGCTAAGACAGGGGGCCGGAATGGCTACACCTTC. Encoded protein: CASSQAKTGGRNGYTF. The chain has TRBV4-3 and TRBJ1-2; TRBD1 matches 10 bases. The CDR3 is 16 residues long. The germline CDR1 and CDR2 sequences are LGHNA and YSLEER. V lost 3 bases, J lost 6 bases, and 10 bases stayed unmatched.